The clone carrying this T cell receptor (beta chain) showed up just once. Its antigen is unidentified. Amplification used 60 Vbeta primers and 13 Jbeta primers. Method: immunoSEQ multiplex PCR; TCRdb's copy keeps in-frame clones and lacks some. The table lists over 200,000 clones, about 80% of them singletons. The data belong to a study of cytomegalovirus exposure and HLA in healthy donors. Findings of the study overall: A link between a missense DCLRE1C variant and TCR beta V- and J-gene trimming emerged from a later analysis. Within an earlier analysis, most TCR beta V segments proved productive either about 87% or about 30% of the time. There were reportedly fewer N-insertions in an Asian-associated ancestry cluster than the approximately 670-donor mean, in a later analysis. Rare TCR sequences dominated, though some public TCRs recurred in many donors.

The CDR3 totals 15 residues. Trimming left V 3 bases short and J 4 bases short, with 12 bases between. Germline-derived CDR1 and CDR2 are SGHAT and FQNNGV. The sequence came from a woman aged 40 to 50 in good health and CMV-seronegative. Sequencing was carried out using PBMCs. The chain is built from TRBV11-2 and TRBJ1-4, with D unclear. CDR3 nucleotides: TGTGCCAGCAGCTTCAACATGGTTGATAATGAAAAACTGTTTTTT. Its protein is CASSFNMVDNEKLFF.